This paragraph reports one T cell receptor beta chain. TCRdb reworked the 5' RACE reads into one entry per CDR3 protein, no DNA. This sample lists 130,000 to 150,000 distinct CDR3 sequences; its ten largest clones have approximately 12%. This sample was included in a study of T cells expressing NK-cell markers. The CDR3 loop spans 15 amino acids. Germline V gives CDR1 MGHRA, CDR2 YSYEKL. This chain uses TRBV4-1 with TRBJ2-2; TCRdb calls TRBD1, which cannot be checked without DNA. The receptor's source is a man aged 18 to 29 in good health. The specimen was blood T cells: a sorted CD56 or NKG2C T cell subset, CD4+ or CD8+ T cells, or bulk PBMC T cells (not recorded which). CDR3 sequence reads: CASSQVSGGSGELFF.